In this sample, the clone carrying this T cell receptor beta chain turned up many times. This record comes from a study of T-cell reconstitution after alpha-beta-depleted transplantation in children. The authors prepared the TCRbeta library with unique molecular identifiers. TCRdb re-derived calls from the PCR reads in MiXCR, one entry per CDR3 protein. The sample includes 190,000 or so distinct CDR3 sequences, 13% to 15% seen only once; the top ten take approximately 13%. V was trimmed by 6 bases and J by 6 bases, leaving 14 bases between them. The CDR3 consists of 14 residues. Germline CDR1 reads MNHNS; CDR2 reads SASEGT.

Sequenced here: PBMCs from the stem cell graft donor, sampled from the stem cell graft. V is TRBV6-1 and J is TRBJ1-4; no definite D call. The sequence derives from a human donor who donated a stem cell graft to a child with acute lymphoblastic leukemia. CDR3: CASRPGPSYEKLFF. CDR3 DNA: TGTGCCAGCAGACCGGGCCCGTCGTATGAAAAACTGTTTTTT.